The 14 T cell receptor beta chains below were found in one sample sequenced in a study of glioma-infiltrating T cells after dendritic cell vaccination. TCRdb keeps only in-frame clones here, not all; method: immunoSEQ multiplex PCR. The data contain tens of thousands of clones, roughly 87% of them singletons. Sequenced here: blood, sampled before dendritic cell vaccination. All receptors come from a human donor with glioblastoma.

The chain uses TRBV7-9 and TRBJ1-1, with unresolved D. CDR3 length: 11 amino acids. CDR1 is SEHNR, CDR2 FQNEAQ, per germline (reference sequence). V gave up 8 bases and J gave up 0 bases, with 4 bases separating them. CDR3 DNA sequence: TGTGCCAGCGGCATGAACACTGAAGCTTTCTTT. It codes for CASGMNTEAFF.

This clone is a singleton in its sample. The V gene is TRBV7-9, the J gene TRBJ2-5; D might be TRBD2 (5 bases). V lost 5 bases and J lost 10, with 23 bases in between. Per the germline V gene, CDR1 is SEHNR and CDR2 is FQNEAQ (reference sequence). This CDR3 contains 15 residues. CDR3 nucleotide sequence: TGTGCCAGCAGCCCCCAGTGGACCAGCTACAGCGGCCAGTACTTC. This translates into CASSPQWTSYSGQYF.

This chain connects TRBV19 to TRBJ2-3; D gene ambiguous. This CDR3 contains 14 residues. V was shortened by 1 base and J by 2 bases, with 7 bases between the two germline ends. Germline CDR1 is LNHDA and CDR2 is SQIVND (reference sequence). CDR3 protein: CASSIGLNTDTQYF. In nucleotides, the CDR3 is TGTGCCAGTAGTATAGGACTTAACACAGATACGCAGTATTTT.

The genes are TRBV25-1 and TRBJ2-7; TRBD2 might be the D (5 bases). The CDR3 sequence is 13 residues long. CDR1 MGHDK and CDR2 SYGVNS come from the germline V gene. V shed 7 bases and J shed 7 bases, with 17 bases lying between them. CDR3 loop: CASTDLLTGEQYF. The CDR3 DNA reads TGTGCCAGCACGGACCTCTTAACGGGGGAGCAGTACTTC.

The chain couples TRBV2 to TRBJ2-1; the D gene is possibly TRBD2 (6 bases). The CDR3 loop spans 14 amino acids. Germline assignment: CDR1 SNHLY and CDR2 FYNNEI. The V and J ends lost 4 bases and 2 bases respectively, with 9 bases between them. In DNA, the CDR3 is TGTGCCAGCAGTGGTCGACTAGCCTACAATGAGCAGTTCTTC. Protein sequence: CASSGRLAYNEQFF.

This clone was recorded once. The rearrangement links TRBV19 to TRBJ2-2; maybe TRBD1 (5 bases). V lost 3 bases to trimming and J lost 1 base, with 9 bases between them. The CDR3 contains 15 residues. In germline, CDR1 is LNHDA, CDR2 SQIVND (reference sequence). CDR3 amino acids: CASSIYRLNTGELFF. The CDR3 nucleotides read TGTGCCAGTAGTATTTACAGGTTGAACACCGGGGAGCTGTTTTTT.

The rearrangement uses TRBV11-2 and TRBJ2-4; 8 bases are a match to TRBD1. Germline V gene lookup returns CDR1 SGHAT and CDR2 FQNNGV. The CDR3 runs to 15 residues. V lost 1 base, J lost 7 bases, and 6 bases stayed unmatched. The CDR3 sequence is CASSLVWTGKNIQYF. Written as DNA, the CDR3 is TGTGCCAGCAGCTTAGTATGGACAGGGAAGAACATTCAGTACTTC.

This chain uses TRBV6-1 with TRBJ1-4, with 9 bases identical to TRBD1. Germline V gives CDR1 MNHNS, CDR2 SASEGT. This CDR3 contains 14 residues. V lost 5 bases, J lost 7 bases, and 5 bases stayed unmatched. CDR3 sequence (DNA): TGTGCCAGCAGTCCGGGACAGGGCGGTGAAAAACTGTTTTTT. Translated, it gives CASSPGQGGEKLFF.

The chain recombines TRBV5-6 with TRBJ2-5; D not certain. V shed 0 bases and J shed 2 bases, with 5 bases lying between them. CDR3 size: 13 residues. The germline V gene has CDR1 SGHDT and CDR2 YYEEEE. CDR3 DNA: TGTGCCAGCAGCTTGGTCAGTCAAGAGACCCAGTACTTC. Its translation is CASSLVSQETQYF.

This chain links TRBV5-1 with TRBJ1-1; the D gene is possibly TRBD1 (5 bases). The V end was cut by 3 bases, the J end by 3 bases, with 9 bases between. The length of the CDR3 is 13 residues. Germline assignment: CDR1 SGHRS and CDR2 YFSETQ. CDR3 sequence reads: CASSSDSYTEAFF. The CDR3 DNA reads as TGCGCCAGCAGCTCCGACAGCTACACTGAAGCTTTCTTT.

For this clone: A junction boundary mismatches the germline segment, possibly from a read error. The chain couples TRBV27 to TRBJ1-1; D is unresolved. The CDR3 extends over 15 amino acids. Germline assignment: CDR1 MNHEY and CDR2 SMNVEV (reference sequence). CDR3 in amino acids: CASGEYVATTEVGIF. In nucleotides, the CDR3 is TGTGCCAGCGGTGAGTACGTGGCTACTACCGAAGTCGGAATCTTT.

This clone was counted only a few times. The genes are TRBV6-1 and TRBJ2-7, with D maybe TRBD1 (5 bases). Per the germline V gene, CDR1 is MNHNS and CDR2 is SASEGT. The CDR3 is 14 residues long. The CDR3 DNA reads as TGTGCCAGCAGTGAAGAGGGGCGCTCCCACGAGCAGTACGTC. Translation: CASSEEGRSHEQYV.

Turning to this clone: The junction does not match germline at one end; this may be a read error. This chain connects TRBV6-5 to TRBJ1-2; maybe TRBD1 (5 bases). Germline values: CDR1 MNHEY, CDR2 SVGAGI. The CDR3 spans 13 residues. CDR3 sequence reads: CVSSQRGKYGYTF. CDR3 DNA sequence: TGTGTCAGCAGTCAGCGGGGCAAGTATGGCTACACCTTC.

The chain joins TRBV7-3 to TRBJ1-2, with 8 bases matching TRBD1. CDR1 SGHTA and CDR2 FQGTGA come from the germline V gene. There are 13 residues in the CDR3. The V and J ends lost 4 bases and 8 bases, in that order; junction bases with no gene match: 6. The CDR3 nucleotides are TGTGCCAGCAGCTCCGGACAGGGATCGGGCTACACCTTC. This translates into CASSSGQGSGYTF.